This entry lists 27 T cell receptor beta chains sequenced from one sample in a study of T-cell reconstitution after alpha-beta-depleted transplantation in children. Researchers prepared the TCRbeta library using unique molecular identifiers, the study reports. TCRdb itself ran the PCR reads through MiXCR, one entry per CDR3 protein. The sample includes about 610,000 distinct CDR3 sequences, 10% to 13% of them seen just once. The sequencing here drew on PBMCs from the stem cell graft donor, taken from the stem cell graft. These receptors were obtained from a human donor who donated a stem cell graft to a child with acute myeloid leukemia.

This clonotype was seen repeatedly, ten times or more. The chain joins TRBV4-3 to TRBJ2-1; D might be TRBD2 (5 bases). Germline CDR1 LGHNA, CDR2 YSLEER. The ends were cut back, 0 bases at V and 7 bases at J, with 13 bases in the middle. The CDR3 totals 15 residues. The CDR3 DNA reads as TGCGCCAGCAGCCAAGATCTGACTATCCCGAATGAGCAGTTCTTC. It yields the protein CASSQDLTIPNEQFF.

This chain connects TRBV5-1 to TRBJ2-3, with D possibly TRBD1 on 5 matching bases. Germline CDR1 and CDR2: SGHRS and YFSETQ. The CDR3 length is 14 residues. The V end lost 2 bases, the J end lost 6 bases, and 13 bases lay between the germline ends. The CDR3 DNA reads TGCGCCAGCAGCTTCAGGGTTGAGAGGGATACGCAGTATTTT. Encoded protein: CASSFRVERDTQYF.

This chain connects TRBV20-1 to TRBJ2-7, with 11 bases lining up with TRBD2. CDR1 and CDR2 (germline): DFQATT, SNEGSKA (reference sequence). V dropped 3 bases and J dropped 3; count of bases not matched to a gene: 10. The CDR3 totals 16 residues. CDR3 bases: TGCAGTGCTAGGTACCCTAGCGGGAGGACAGGCTACGAGCAGTACTTC. This sequence encodes CSARYPSGRTGYEQYF.

This clonotype has at least ten counts. The chain recombines TRBV5-6 with TRBJ2-2; the match to TRBD1 covers 8 bases. Trimming took 5 bases from V and 6 from J; bases not matched to a gene: 3. Germline V gene data show CDR1 as SGHDT and CDR2 as YYEEEE. The CDR3 is made up of 13 amino acids. CDR3 DNA sequence: TGTGCCAGCAGGGAGACAGGGGCCGGGGAGCTGTTTTTT. Amino acid sequence: CASRETGAGELFF.

There are a few counts of this clonotype. The chain recombines TRBV7-8 with TRBJ1-5, with 8 bases that match TRBD1. Germline loops: CDR1 SGHVS, CDR2 FQNEAQ. With 2 bases clipped from V and 4 bases from J, the junction kept 4 bases outside the gene matches. This CDR3 is built from 15 residues. The CDR3 nucleotides are TGTGCCAGCAGCTTATCGAGACAGGGGAATCAGCCCCAGCATTTT. It is translated as CASSLSRQGNQPQHF.

This clonotype was picked up many times. This chain joins TRBV28 and TRBJ2-5; a possible D gene is TRBD1 (6 bases). Germline V gene data show CDR1 as MDHEN and CDR2 as SYDVKM. V was cut by 5 bases and J by 3 bases, with 10 bases left in between. The CDR3 contains 13 residues. The CDR3 loop reads CASSRQVEETQYF. For the CDR3, the DNA is TGTGCCAGCAGTAGACAGGTAGAAGAGACCCAGTACTTC.

This clonotype was found a few times. This chain uses TRBV12-3 or TRBV12-4 with TRBJ1-1, with TRBD1 as a possible D gene (6 bases). The CDR3 extends over 14 amino acids. Trimming took off 3 bases at V and 4 bases at J, with 12 bases between the two ends. For the CDR3, the DNA is TGTGCCAGCAGTTTCGGGGGGGCTGGCACTGAAGCTTTCTTT. It codes for CASSFGGAGTEAFF.

Ten or more counts support this clonotype. The chain links TRBV5-1 to TRBJ2-3; D is ambiguous. The CDR3 runs 12 residues. V was shortened by 3 bases and J by 6 bases, with 8 bases between the two germline ends. CDR1 SGHRS and CDR2 YFSETQ come from the germline V gene. CDR3 coding DNA: TGCGCCAGCAGCTCCCTGTGGGATACGCAGTATTTT. This gives the protein CASSSLWDTQYF.

This clonotype was seen at least ten times. The chain employs TRBV6-5 and TRBJ2-1; perhaps TRBD1 as D (5 bases). The V end lost 6 bases, the J end lost 8 bases, and 11 bases lay between the germline ends. Germline V gene data show CDR1 as MNHEY and CDR2 as SVGAGI. The CDR3 contains 12 residues. CDR3 residues: CASRSDSHEQFF. CDR3 bases: TGTGCCAGCAGATCCGACAGCCATGAGCAGTTCTTC.

The CDR3 nucleotides are TGTGCCAGCAGTGAATCAAGGGGGCGACAAGAGACCCAGTACTTC. Protein sequence: CASSESRGRQETQYF. The chain uses TRBV25-1 and TRBJ2-5, with TRBD1 matching over 7 bases. The CDR3 extends over 15 amino acids. Per germline, CDR1 MGHDK and CDR2 SYGVNS. The ends lost 1 base at V and 2 bases at J; junction bases unmatched: 4. Full variable domain (missing parts from reference TRBV25-1 and TRBJ2-5): EADIYQTPRYLVIGTGKKITLECSQTMGHDKMYWYQQDPGMELHLIHYSYGVNSTEKGDLSSESTVSRIRTEHFPLTLESARPSHTSQYLCASSESRGRQETQYFGPGTRLLVL.

The chain is built from TRBV7-8 and TRBJ1-1; unclear D gene. Per the germline V gene, CDR1 is SGHVS and CDR2 is FQNEAQ. The V end lost 1 base, the J end lost 2 bases, and 11 bases lay between the germline ends. CDR3 size: 15 residues. The CDR3 bases are TGTGCCAGCAGCTTAGACCTTATAGGAAACACTGAAGCTTTCTTT. This gives the protein CASSLDLIGNTEAFF.

This clonotype came up a few times. The chain links TRBV5-1 to TRBJ1-1; TRBD1 matches at 7 bases. With V trimmed by 4 bases and J by 1 base, 7 bases remained unmatched. The CDR3 length is 15 residues. The germline CDR1 and CDR2 sequences are SGHRS and YFSETQ. CDR3 in DNA: TGCGCCAGCAGCGTATACAGGGGATCGAACACTGAAGCTTTCTTT. This translates into CASSVYRGSNTEAFF.

This clonotype was seen many times. This chain uses TRBV20-1 with TRBJ2-2, with D possibly matching TRBD2 (6 bases). This CDR3 is 15 amino acids long. Trimming left V 6 bases short and J 6 bases short, with 20 bases between. Per germline, CDR1 DFQATT and CDR2 SNEGSKA (reference sequence). The CDR3 reads CSAQLPVGGPGELFF. DNA of the CDR3: TGCAGTGCCCAGTTACCTGTGGGGGGTCCCGGGGAGCTGTTTTTT.

Many counts were recorded for this clonotype. The chain uses TRBV12-3 or TRBV12-4 and TRBJ2-1; 8 positions match TRBD1. With V trimmed by 5 bases and J by 9 bases, 3 bases remained unmatched. CDR3 length: 12 residues. This chain's CDR3 is CASSPTGGEQFF. The CDR3 DNA is TGTGCCAGCAGTCCTACAGGGGGTGAGCAGTTCTTC.

The sample holds many counts of this clonotype. The chain combines TRBV5-1 with TRBJ2-7; a possible D gene is TRBD1 (6 bases). The CDR3 runs 13 residues. CDR1 is SGHRS and CDR2 is YFSETQ in the germline V gene. V lost 4 bases, J lost 3 bases, and 11 bases lay in between. The CDR3 DNA sequence: TGCGCCAGCAGCCGGATAGGGGGCTACGAGCAGTACTTC. It encodes CASSRIGGYEQYF.

This rearrangement joins TRBV7-2 to TRBJ2-5, with D unclear. The V end lost 4 bases, the J end lost 5 bases, and 11 bases lay between the germline ends. Germline-derived CDR1 and CDR2 are SGHTA and FQGNSA. The CDR3 runs to 13 residues. CDR3 nucleotide sequence: TGTGCCAGCAGCTCCTCTCAAGGGGAGACCCAGTACTTC. Amino acid sequence: CASSSSQGETQYF.

The J gene is TRBJ1-5, the V gene TRBV2; 7 bases are a match to TRBD1. The germline V gene encodes CDR1 SNHLY and CDR2 FYNNEI. The CDR3 is made up of 13 amino acids. J lost 5 bases, V lost 8 bases, and 6 bases had no gene match. CDR3 residues: CASCRQGDQPQHF. The CDR3 nucleotides are TGTGCCAGCTGCAGACAGGGCGATCAGCCCCAGCATTTT. Using reference TRBV2 and TRBJ1-5 for the parts outside the CDR3, the full variable domain is EPEVTQTPSHQVTQMGQEVILRCVPISNHLYFYWYRQILGQKVEFLVSFYNNEISEKSEIFDDQFSVERPDGSNFTLKIRSTKLEDSAMYFCASCRQGDQPQHFGDGTRLSIL.

The chain has TRBV2 and TRBJ2-2; 10 bases are shared with TRBD2. J lost 4 bases, V lost 11 bases, and 10 bases had no gene match. Germline lookup yields CDR1 SNHLY and CDR2 FYNNEI. The CDR3 covers 15 residues. CDR3: CAGSEAGGVTGELFF. The CDR3 DNA reads as TGTGCCGGATCGGAAGCGGGAGGGGTCACCGGGGAGCTGTTTTTT. Using reference TRBV2 and TRBJ2-2 for the parts outside the CDR3, the full variable domain is EPEVTQTPSHQVTQMGQEVILRCVPISNHLYFYWYRQILGQKVEFLVSFYNNEISEKSEIFDDQFSVERPDGSNFTLKIRSTKLEDSAMYFCAGSEAGGVTGELFFGEGSRLTVL.

This clonotype came up a few times. The chain recombines TRBV6-2 or TRBV6-3 with TRBJ1-5; D not resolved. The length of the CDR3 is 14 residues. The ends were cut back, 7 bases at V and 1 base at J, with 11 bases in the middle. Germline V CDR1 and CDR2: MNHEY, SVGEGT. Here the CDR3 reads CASKGVPSNQPQHF. The CDR3 nucleotides are TGTGCCAGCAAAGGTGTCCCCAGCAATCAGCCCCAGCATTTT.

Only a few counts were recorded for this clonotype. The chain uses TRBV20-1 and TRBJ2-3; possibly TRBD2 for D (6 bases). The germline V gene encodes CDR1 DFQATT and CDR2 SNEGSKA (reference sequence). V lost 5 bases, J lost 1 base, and 16 bases lay in between. The CDR3 has 15 residues. CDR3 protein: CSALAPGGGTDTQYF. The CDR3, as DNA: TGCAGTGCTCTGGCTCCGGGCGGGGGCACAGATACGCAGTATTTT.

This clonotype has a count of ten or more. V gene TRBV6-2 or TRBV6-3 combines with J gene TRBJ2-3; TRBD2 aligns across 12 bases. The V gene end was trimmed by 8 bases and the J gene end by 6 bases; junction bases not matched to a gene: 6. CDR3 size: 14 residues. Germline V gene data show CDR1 as MNHEY and CDR2 as SVGEGT. CDR3 DNA: TGTGCCAGCCCCAAGACTAGCGGGAGTGATACGCAGTATTTT. Its protein is CASPKTSGSDTQYF.

This clonotype was detected once. The rearrangement uses TRBV12-3 or TRBV12-4 and TRBJ2-7, with 14 nucleotides matching TRBD2. Trimming cost V 8 bases and J 5 bases; bases outside gene matches: 20. The CDR3 sequence is 19 residues long. The CDR3 DNA follows: TGTGCCAGCTGCCCTTTTCCCAGGACTAGCGGGAGGTATAGAAACGAGCAGTACTTC. This encodes CASCPFPRTSGRYRNEQYF.

This clonotype was counted at least ten times. This rearrangement joins TRBV12-3 or TRBV12-4 to TRBJ1-5; D gene unclear. The CDR3 runs 12 residues. V shed 3 bases and J shed 2 bases, with 2 bases lying between them. CDR3 sequence: CASSFGNQPQHF. As DNA, the CDR3 is TGTGCCAGCAGTTTCGGCAATCAGCCCCAGCATTTT.

The chain couples TRBV9 to TRBJ1-3; D is ambiguous. Germline V lookup: CDR1 SGDLS, CDR2 YYNGEE. V was trimmed by 4 bases and J by 2 bases, leaving 13 bases between them. This CDR3 contains 15 residues. The CDR3 DNA reads as TGTGCCAGCAGCCGGGAGGGAACCCCTGGAAACACCATATATTTT. Protein product: CASSREGTPGNTIYF. Together with reference TRBV9 and TRBJ1-3, the CDR3 gives the full variable domain: DSGVTQTPKHLITATGQRVTLRCSPRSGDLSVYWYQQSLDQGLQFLIQYYNGEERAKGNILERFSAQQFPDLHSELNLSSLELGDSALYFCASSREGTPGNTIYFGEGSWLTVV.

This clonotype came up a few times. The chain has TRBV29-1 and TRBJ2-5; D is perhaps TRBD1 (6 bases). The CDR3 has 14 residues. The V and J ends lost 4 bases and 7 bases respectively, with 19 bases between them. Germline V gene data show CDR1 as SQVTM and CDR2 as ANQGSEA. As DNA, the CDR3 is TGCAGCGTTGGAGGGGGAATCCCGGTGGGGACCCAGTACTTC. It yields the protein CSVGGGIPVGTQYF.

This clonotype showed up just a few times. The rearrangement links TRBV7-2 to TRBJ2-7, with D perhaps matching TRBD1 or TRBD2 (5 bases each). V shed 8 bases and J shed 2 bases, with 16 bases lying between them. CDR1 SGHTA and CDR2 FQGNSA come from the germline V gene. This CDR3 comprises 14 residues. CDR3 DNA sequence: TGTGCCAGCGGGTACGGGACCCCCCCCTACGAGCAGTACTTC. Amino acid sequence: CASGYGTPPYEQYF.

This chain joins TRBV24-1 and TRBJ2-3; D uncertain. With 9 bases removed from V and 0 bases from J, the gap between germline ends came to 12 bases. This CDR3 comprises 14 residues. CDR1 and CDR2 from the germline V gene are KGHDR and SFDVKD. The CDR3 region is CATLENGSTDTQYF. CDR3 nucleotide sequence: TGTGCCACCCTTGAGAACGGGAGCACAGATACGCAGTATTTT.